The rows below give T cell receptor beta chains drawn from one sample of a study of blood T cell repertoires in COVID-19. Sequencing used immunoSEQ multiplex PCR; TCRdb keeps in-frame clones, though not all of them. The sample lists nearly 70,000 clones; around 88% were seen once. What was sequenced was peripheral blood. These TCRs come from a woman in her seventies with acute or convalescent COVID-19. Both conserved end residues are part of each CDR3. A D gene is named only where the DNA matches it firmly. Some rows mark clone size as missing; the rest say once, few, many or name a class of expanded clone.

D gene: TRBD1
V gene: TRBV28
J gene: TRBJ1-1
clone size: .
CDR3 DNA: TGTGCCAGCAGTCCCCTCACAGGGGCGATCACTGAAGCTTTCTTT
CDR3 protein: CASSPLTGAITEAFF

D gene: .
V gene: TRBV30
J gene: TRBJ1-6
clone size: .
CDR3 DNA: TGTGCCTGGAGTGTAGGGGCAGGGGATTCACCCCTCCACTTT
CDR3 protein: CAWSVGAGDSPLHF

D gene: .
V gene: TRBV28
J gene: TRBJ1-2
clone size: .
CDR3 DNA: TGTGCCAGCAGCACATCTTATGGCTACACCTTC
CDR3 protein: CASSTSYGYTF

D gene: .
V gene: TRBV24-1
J gene: TRBJ1-2
clone size: .
CDR3 DNA: TGTGCCACCAGTGAAGCTCATCGGAGCTATGGCTACACCTTC
CDR3 protein: CATSEAHRSYGYTF

D gene: TRBD2
V gene: TRBV10-3
J gene: TRBJ2-5
clone size: .
CDR3 DNA: TGTGCCATCAGTGGGACTAGCGGGGGGGCGGAGGAGACCCAGTACTTC
CDR3 protein: CAISGTSGGAEETQYF

D gene: TRBD1
V gene: TRBV5-1
J gene: TRBJ1-1
clone size: .
CDR3 DNA: TGCGCCAGCAGCCCCAGCAGGGGGAAAACTGAAGCTTTCTTT
CDR3 protein: CASSPSRGKTEAFF

D gene: TRBD1
V gene: TRBV3-1/TRBV3-2
J gene: TRBJ2-6
clone size: .
CDR3 DNA: TGTGCCAGCAGCCATGGACAGGGGAGCTCTGGGGCCAACGTCCTGACTTTC
CDR3 protein: CASSHGQGSSGANVLTF

D gene: .
V gene: TRBV7-2
J gene: TRBJ2-7
clone size: .
CDR3 DNA: TGTGCCAGCAGCTTAGGGGGGGTCTCCTACGAGCAGTACTTC
CDR3 protein: CASSLGGVSYEQYF

D gene: TRBD2
V gene: TRBV5-6
J gene: TRBJ2-3
clone size: .
CDR3 DNA: TGTGCCAGCAGCTTCGTGGCGGGGGGCACAGATACGCAGTATTTT
CDR3 protein: CASSFVAGGTDTQYF

D gene: TRBD2
V gene: TRBV5-1
J gene: TRBJ2-3
clone size: .
CDR3 DNA: TGCGCCAGCAGCTTGGAGATCGCGGGGGTCAGATCTAGCACAGATACGCAGTATTTT
CDR3 protein: CASSLEIAGVRSSTDTQYF

D gene: .
V gene: TRBV9
J gene: TRBJ1-1
clone size: .
CDR3 DNA: TGTGCCAGCAGCGTAGAATTCGGGGGAGCAGATGAAGCTTTCTTT
CDR3 protein: CASSVEFGGADEAFF

D gene: .
V gene: TRBV2
J gene: TRBJ1-5
clone size: .
CDR3 DNA: TGTGCCAGCAGATCAGGGTTGAGCAATCAGCCCCAGCATTTT
CDR3 protein: CASRSGLSNQPQHF

D gene: .
V gene: TRBV10-3
J gene: TRBJ1-2
clone size: .
CDR3 DNA: TGTGCCATCAGCGCAACAGGACAGCACTATGGCTACACCTTC
CDR3 protein: CAISATGQHYGYTF

D gene: TRBD1
V gene: TRBV7-9
J gene: TRBJ1-2
clone size: .
CDR3 DNA: TGTGCCAGCAGCCCATTCCCGGGACAGGGGGATGTTAGCTATGGCTACACCTTC
CDR3 protein: CASSPFPGQGDVSYGYTF

D gene: TRBD1
V gene: TRBV5-5
J gene: TRBJ2-7
clone size: .
CDR3 DNA: TGTGCCAGCAGCTTGCCCGGGACAGGGAGGCCCTACGAGCAGTACTTC
CDR3 protein: CASSLPGTGRPYEQYF

D gene: .
V gene: TRBV11-2
J gene: TRBJ1-3
clone size: .
CDR3 DNA: TGTGCCAGCAGCCAGTCCGGGAACACCATATATTTT
CDR3 protein: CASSQSGNTIYF

D gene: .
V gene: TRBV29-1
J gene: TRBJ1-4
clone size: .
CDR3 DNA: TGCAGCGTTGAAGACCCGGGGGAGTATGAAAAACTGTTTTTT
CDR3 protein: CSVEDPGEYEKLFF

D gene: .
V gene: TRBV9
J gene: TRBJ1-1
clone size: .
CDR3 DNA: TGTGCCAGCAGCGTAGAGGTCCAGGGATTGAGGACTGAAGCTTTCTTT
CDR3 protein: CASSVEVQGLRTEAFF

D gene: .
V gene: TRBV29-1
J gene: TRBJ1-5
clone size: .
CDR3 DNA: TGCAGCGTTGGGAGACAGAGAGATCAGCCCCAGCATTTT
CDR3 protein: CSVGRQRDQPQHF

D gene: TRBD1
V gene: TRBV11-2
J gene: TRBJ1-1
clone size: .
CDR3 DNA: TGTGCCAGCAGCTTCGACAGGGGATCTGAAGCTTTCTTT
CDR3 protein: CASSFDRGSEAFF

D gene: .
V gene: TRBV11-3
J gene: TRBJ2-5
clone size: .
CDR3 DNA: TGTGCCAGCAGCTTTAGGCTGGAAAGGGGGACTACATGGGAGACCCAGTACTTC
CDR3 protein: CASSFRLERGTTWETQYF

D gene: .
V gene: TRBV28
J gene: TRBJ1-5
clone size: once
CDR3 DNA: TGTGCCAGCAGTTTGAGTCAGCCCCAGCATTTT
CDR3 protein: CASSLSQPQHF

D gene: .
V gene: TRBV24-1
J gene: TRBJ1-5
clone size: .
CDR3 DNA: TGTGCCACCTGGTGTAGGAACAGGTCTAGCAATCAGCCCCAGCATTTT
CDR3 protein: CATWCRNRSSNQPQHF

D gene: TRBD1
V gene: TRBV6-6
J gene: TRBJ2-5
clone size: once
CDR3 DNA: TGTGCCAGCAGTTACTCGGGACAGCAAGAGACCCAGTACTTC
CDR3 protein: CASSYSGQQETQYF

D gene: .
V gene: TRBV28
J gene: TRBJ1-2
clone size: .
CDR3 DNA: TGTGCCAGCAGTTCCCCCCAGGGTGCCCAAGCTAACTATGGCTACACCTTC
CDR3 protein: CASSSPQGAQANYGYTF

D gene: TRBD1
V gene: TRBV7-2
J gene: TRBJ2-5
clone size: once
CDR3 DNA: TGTGCCAGCAGCTTAGAAGGGGGCAGGTGGGAGACCCAGTACTTC
CDR3 protein: CASSLEGGRWETQYF

D gene: .
V gene: TRBV28
J gene: TRBJ2-5
clone size: few
CDR3 DNA: TGTGCCAGCAGTACTCTCATCGGTCTTGGAGAGACCCAGTACTTC
CDR3 protein: CASSTLIGLGETQYF

D gene: .
V gene: TRBV19
J gene: TRBJ2-7
clone size: .
CDR3 DNA: TGTGCCAGTAGTGTGGTCTCGGAGGAGCAGTACTTC
CDR3 protein: CASSVVSEEQYF

D gene: .
V gene: TRBV5-4
J gene: TRBJ1-6
clone size: .
CDR3 DNA: TGTGCCAGCAGCTTTTACACTATCCCGTCGAGCTCCTATAATTCACCCCTCCACTTT
CDR3 protein: CASSFYTIPSSSYNSPLHF

D gene: .
V gene: TRBV19
J gene: TRBJ1-1
clone size: .
CDR3 DNA: TGTGCCAGTAGTCCCGACAGGTACACTGAAGCTTTCTTT
CDR3 protein: CASSPDRYTEAFF

D gene: .
V gene: TRBV7-2
J gene: TRBJ1-6
clone size: .
CDR3 DNA: TGTGCCAGCAGCTCCCAACAGGGATATAATTCACCCCTCCACTTT
CDR3 protein: CASSSQQGYNSPLHF

D gene: .
V gene: TRBV7-9
J gene: TRBJ2-2
clone size: .
CDR3 DNA: TGTGCCAGCAGCATAAGGACGGGAAACACCGGGGAGCTGTTTTTT
CDR3 protein: CASSIRTGNTGELFF

D gene: .
V gene: TRBV29-1
J gene: TRBJ2-1
clone size: .
CDR3 DNA: TGCAGCGGTTCTGGGGGCGGGGGCCCCGAGCGGCAGTTCTTC
CDR3 protein: CSGSGGGGPERQFF

D gene: .
V gene: TRBV27
J gene: TRBJ1-1
clone size: .
CDR3 DNA: TGTGCCAGCAGTTCCTGGGCGGGAGAAGCTTTCTTT
CDR3 protein: CASSSWAGEAFF

D gene: TRBD2
V gene: TRBV3-1/TRBV3-2
J gene: TRBJ2-1
clone size: .
CDR3 DNA: TGTGCCAGCAGCCAAGTCGAGACACTAGCGCTGAATGAGCAGTTCTTC
CDR3 protein: CASSQVETLALNEQFF

D gene: .
V gene: TRBV4-2
J gene: TRBJ2-2
clone size: .
CDR3 DNA: TGTGCCAGCAGCCGGGAGAGGCACACCGGGGAGCTGTTTTTT
CDR3 protein: CASSRERHTGELFF

D gene: TRBD1
V gene: TRBV28
J gene: TRBJ1-6
clone size: .
CDR3 DNA: TGTGCCAGCAGCTCCTTCGGACAGGGCTATAATTCACCCCTCCACTTT
CDR3 protein: CASSSFGQGYNSPLHF

D gene: .
V gene: TRBV14
J gene: TRBJ2-7
clone size: .
CDR3 DNA: TGTGCCAGCAGGGGTCTTAACAGGGAACCCTACGAGCAGTACTTC
CDR3 protein: CASRGLNREPYEQYF

D gene: .
V gene: TRBV28
J gene: TRBJ2-7
clone size: .
CDR3 DNA: TGTGCCAGCAGTTTCCTTACCTACGAGCAGTACTTC
CDR3 protein: CASSFLTYEQYF

D gene: TRBD2
V gene: TRBV9
J gene: TRBJ2-1
clone size: .
CDR3 DNA: TGTGCCAGCAGCGAGAGGACTAGCGGGAGGTACAATGAGCAGTTCTTC
CDR3 protein: CASSERTSGRYNEQFF

D gene: .
V gene: TRBV18
J gene: TRBJ1-1
clone size: .
CDR3 DNA: TGTGCCAGCTCACCAATGGGGGCCCCAGGAGCTTTCTTT
CDR3 protein: CASSPMGAPGAFF

D gene: .
V gene: TRBV7-9
J gene: TRBJ2-7
clone size: .
CDR3 DNA: TGTGCCAGCAGCTCCGGGGATCCCTACGAGCAGTACTTC
CDR3 protein: CASSSGDPYEQYF

D gene: .
V gene: TRBV28
J gene: TRBJ1-3
clone size: .
CDR3 DNA: TGTGCCAGCAGTTTATTACCACTCTCTGGAAACACCATATATTTT
CDR3 protein: CASSLLPLSGNTIYF

D gene: .
V gene: TRBV5-4
J gene: TRBJ2-1
clone size: .
CDR3 DNA: TGTGCCAGCAGCTTCGAGAATTCCTACAATGAGCAGTTCTTC
CDR3 protein: CASSFENSYNEQFF

D gene: .
V gene: TRBV7-3
J gene: TRBJ2-1
clone size: .
CDR3 DNA: TGTGCCAGCAGCTTAGTGGCTAGCAGCTCCTACAATGAGCAGTTCTTC
CDR3 protein: CASSLVASSSYNEQFF

D gene: .
V gene: TRBV6-5
J gene: TRBJ1-2
clone size: .
CDR3 DNA: TGTGCCAGCAGTCTTCGGGGTCCCTATGGCTACACCTTC
CDR3 protein: CASSLRGPYGYTF

D gene: .
V gene: TRBV5-1
J gene: TRBJ1-2
clone size: .
CDR3 DNA: TGCGCCAGCAGCTTGGCCTTACAGGCCTATGGCTACACCTTC
CDR3 protein: CASSLALQAYGYTF

D gene: TRBD2
V gene: TRBV7-3
J gene: TRBJ2-1
clone size: .
CDR3 DNA: TGTGCCAGCAGCTGGGGACTAGTAAACGATGAGCAGTTCTTC
CDR3 protein: CASSWGLVNDEQFF

D gene: TRBD2
V gene: TRBV5-4
J gene: TRBJ2-3
clone size: .
CDR3 DNA: TGTGCCAGCAGCTCCCTAGCGGGAACAGATACGCAGTATTTT
CDR3 protein: CASSSLAGTDTQYF

D gene: TRBD2
V gene: TRBV7-9
J gene: TRBJ2-2
clone size: few
CDR3 DNA: TGTGCCAGCAGCTTAGGACTAGCGGGAGACGGCTTGAACACCGGGGAGCTGTTTTTT
CDR3 protein: CASSLGLAGDGLNTGELFF

D gene: .
V gene: TRBV28
J gene: TRBJ1-1
clone size: few
CDR3 DNA: TGTGCCAGCAGTTTATCCGGGACTCCTGAAGCTTTCTTT
CDR3 protein: CASSLSGTPEAFF

D gene: .
V gene: TRBV7-2
J gene: TRBJ2-7
clone size: few
CDR3 DNA: TGTGCCAGCAGCTTAGGGGGCATTTACGAGCAGTACTTC
CDR3 protein: CASSLGGIYEQYF